The 15 T cell receptor beta chains below come from one sample, sequenced in a study of T cell repertoires in cytomegalovirus infection. TCRdb itself ran the reads through MiXCR, one entry per CDR3 protein. The sample lists about 920,000 distinct CDR3 sequences; roughly 30% were seen once. Their antigens are not known. The sequencing here drew on cultured CD8+ T cells from PBMCs, taken from culture after CMV antigen stimulation. These receptors originate from a human donor in good health (CMV status not recorded). Some clones in this sample may be carry-over from other donors' samples.

This clonotype was recorded many times. V is TRBV7-9 and J is TRBJ2-2; either TRBD1 or TRBD2 may supply D (5 bases each). The CDR3 has 15 amino acids. From germline, CDR1 is SEHNR and CDR2 FQNEAQ (reference sequence). Trimming stripped 5 bases from V and 6 bases from J, with 16 bases between. CDR3 DNA sequence: TGTGCCAGCAGCCTAAGTCGACAGAGGGCCGGGGAGCTGTTTTTT. Translation: CASSLSRQRAGELFF.

The V gene is TRBV5-6, the J gene TRBJ2-3; 10 bases are shared with TRBD2. This CDR3 contains 14 residues. The V gene end was trimmed by 0 bases and the J gene end by 7 bases; junction bases not matched to a gene: 2. Germline-derived CDR1 and CDR2 are SGHDT and YYEEEE. The CDR3 here is CASSLGTSGYTQYF. CDR3 nucleotide sequence: TGTGCCAGCAGCTTGGGGACTAGCGGATATACGCAGTATTTT.

This clonotype turned up a few times. V and J are TRBV7-6 and TRBJ1-1; a weak D match, TRBD1 (6 bases). This CDR3 is built from 14 residues. Germline V gene sequence: CDR1 SGHVS, CDR2 FNYEAQ. V was trimmed by 6 bases and J by 0 bases, leaving 11 bases between them. CDR3 DNA sequence: TGTGCCAGCAGAACGGGACAATTGAACACTGAAGCTTTCTTT. It yields the protein CASRTGQLNTEAFF.

The chain joins TRBV27 to TRBJ2-1, with TRBD2 matching 11 bases. This CDR3 has 19 residues. J lost 6 bases, V lost 6 bases, and 19 bases had no gene match. Germline V gene data show CDR1 as MNHEY and CDR2 as SMNVEV (reference sequence). CDR3 amino acids: CASRPGASGGYFTGNEQFF. The DNA for the CDR3 is TGTGCCAGCAGACCCGGAGCTAGCGGGGGGTACTTTACGGGCAATGAGCAGTTCTTC.

This chain joins TRBV7-4 and TRBJ2-1; TRBD1 agrees at 7 bases. From germline, CDR1 is SGHVT and CDR2 SQSDAQ. Trimming removed 10 bases from V and 1 base from J; junction bases left unmatched: 19. The CDR3 totals 18 residues. The CDR3 DNA sequence: TGTGCCAACAGATCTAGAAGCCTCCGGGACAGTTCCTACAATGAGCAGTTCTTC. Encoded protein: CANRSRSLRDSSYNEQFF.

The count of this clonotype is one. This sequence joins TRBV7-3 and TRBJ2-1; 12 nucleotides agree with TRBD1. The CDR3 is made up of 15 amino acids. Trimming removed 5 bases from V and 6 bases from J; junction bases left unmatched: 5. Germline assignment: CDR1 SGHTA and CDR2 FQGTGA. CDR3 region: CASSPGQGAPNEQFF. The DNA for the CDR3 is TGTGCCAGCAGCCCGGGACAGGGGGCGCCCAATGAGCAGTTCTTC.

This chain links TRBV7-6 with TRBJ2-1; D gene ambiguous. Per the germline V gene, CDR1 is SGHVS and CDR2 is FNYEAQ. The CDR3 is 13 amino acids. Trimming took off 5 bases at V and 5 bases at J, with 10 bases between the two ends. The CDR3, as DNA: TGTGCCAGCAGCCAGCCTGGCCACAATGAGCAGTTCTTC. It codes for CASSQPGHNEQFF.

The rearrangement joins TRBV12-3 or TRBV12-4 to TRBJ2-1, with TRBD1 matching over 7 bases. The J segment lost 5 bases and the V segment lost 6 bases, leaving 7 bases of the junction unmatched. CDR3 length: 14 amino acids. In DNA form, the CDR3 reads TGTGCCAGCAGAGACCGGGACAGAGACAATGAGCAGTTCTTC. Protein sequence: CASRDRDRDNEQFF.

This clonotype was seen a handful of times. This chain uses TRBV19 with TRBJ1-1; D ambiguous. Germline CDR1 is LNHDA and CDR2 is SQIVND (reference sequence). V shed 3 bases and J shed 4 bases, with 15 bases lying between them. This CDR3 has 15 residues. The CDR3 nucleotides are TGTGCCAGTAGTATCACGGGCTCCTCCCCCACTGAAGCTTTCTTT. Its protein is CASSITGSSPTEAFF.

The rearrangement uses TRBV7-9 and TRBJ2-7, with TRBD2 matching 7 bases. V dropped 3 bases and J dropped 3; count of bases not matched to a gene: 11. Germline loops: CDR1 SEHNR, CDR2 FQNEAQ (reference sequence). The CDR3 length is 16 residues. CDR3 amino acids: CASSFGGGSRSYEQYV. The CDR3 DNA reads TGTGCCAGCAGCTTCGGCGGGGGAAGCCGAAGCTACGAGCAGTACGTC.

This clonotype showed up many times. The V gene is TRBV6-1, the J gene TRBJ2-5; 15 nucleotides match TRBD2. This CDR3 is built from 16 residues. Germline V gene lookup returns CDR1 MNHNS and CDR2 SASEGT. J was trimmed by 1 base and V by 6 bases; bases with no gene match: 3. In nucleotides, the CDR3 is TGTGCCAGCAGAAGGACTAGCGGGGGGGCCCAAGAGACCCAGTACTTC. It translates to CASRRTSGGAQETQYF.

With regard to this clonotype: This may come from a read error, since a much larger clone is one base off. This sequence joins TRBV13 and TRBJ2-3; no firm D call. V lost 7 bases, J lost 2 bases, and 7 bases lay in between. The germline V gene encodes CDR1 PRHDT and CDR2 FYEKMQ (reference sequence). The CDR3 loop spans 12 amino acids. In DNA form, the CDR3 reads TGTGCCAGCACCCCTAACACAGATACGCAGTATTTT. Translated, it gives CASTPNTDTQYF.

This clonotype was seen more than once but under ten times. This rearrangement joins TRBV7-9 to TRBJ2-5; D is unclear. CDR1 SEHNR and CDR2 FQNEAQ come from the germline V gene (reference sequence). V dropped 1 base and J dropped 2 bases, with 8 bases sitting between them. The CDR3 length is 14 residues. This CDR3 is CASSLVHTQETQYF. For the CDR3, the DNA is TGTGCCAGCAGCTTAGTACATACTCAAGAGACCCAGTACTTC.

The CDR3 region has the DNA TGCGCCAGCAGCCCTCAGGACAGGAAAGTGCAGTATTTT. Translation gives CASSPQDRKVQYF. The chain uses TRBV5-1 and TRBJ2-3, with 7 positions matching TRBD1. The CDR3 is 13 amino acids. The ends lost 4 bases at V and 11 bases at J; junction bases unmatched: 10. Germline V gives CDR1 SGHRS, CDR2 YFSETQ.

The gene calls are TRBV24-1 and TRBJ2-7, with D possibly TRBD1 on 6 matching bases. The germline V and J ends were trimmed by 4 bases and 5 bases, with 11 bases remaining between them. The germline CDR1 and CDR2 sequences are KGHDR and SFDVKD. CDR3 length: 13 residues. The CDR3 nucleotides read TGTGCCACCAGTGACCCAACAGGGCACGAGCAGTACTTC. It yields the protein CATSDPTGHEQYF.